Below, 3 T cell receptor beta chains from the same sample are listed, as sequenced in a study of T cell responses to AZD1222 COVID-19 vaccine (dated by TCRdb to the early 2020s). The time point label here, explained by the study, means: about 28 days (+/-7) after the second vaccine dose. Library construction relied on the immunoSEQ multiplex PCR assay. Here the immuneACCESS table is served through TCRdb, limited to in-frame sequences with V and J called. Missing clones are a known gap in these copies; in checked studies unresolved V genes cover under half, and the rest lacks a known reason. The sample includes under 200,000 clones, with approximately 90% observed a single time. The ten most abundant clones make up roughly a quarter of the sample. This sample comprised peripheral blood, obtained 28 days after the second AZD1222 dose. Receptors originate from an adult who received the AZD1222 COVID-19 vaccine.

The chain couples TRBV10-3 to TRBJ1-3; D not certain. This CDR3 is built from 14 residues. CDR1 and CDR2 from the germline V gene are ENHRY and SYGVKD. V was clipped by 0 bases and J by 2 bases, with 5 bases between them. The CDR3 sequence: CAISESLTGNTIYF. The CDR3 DNA follows: TGTGCCATCAGTGAGTCGCTAACTGGAAACACCATATATTTT.

This rearrangement joins TRBV25-1 to TRBJ2-6; 8 bases agree with TRBD1. With V trimmed by 8 bases and J by 4 bases, 7 bases remained unmatched. Germline CDR1 MGHDK, CDR2 SYGVNS. This CDR3 has 15 amino acids. The CDR3 nucleotides read TGTGCCAGCGGCCAGGGGGCGACGGGGGCCAACGTCCTGACTTTC. It encodes CASGQGATGANVLTF.

This chain links TRBV18 with TRBJ2-2, with D unclear. Germline V gene sequence: CDR1 KGHSH, CDR2 LQKENI. The CDR3 has 15 residues. V was pared by 3 bases and J by 0 bases, with 8 bases between. CDR3 protein: CASSPVHSNTGELFF. CDR3 nucleotide sequence: TGTGCCAGCTCACCGGTCCATTCGAACACCGGGGAGCTGTTTTTT.